This T cell receptor (beta chain) was sequenced for a study of technical replicates of blood from a few donors. TCRdb's table, derived via immunoSEQ multiplex PCR, lists solely in-frame clones and lacks some. The table records some 68,000 clones, roughly 92% of them present only once. Trimming at V came to 5 bases and at J to 0 bases, leaving 7 bases not matched to a gene. This CDR3 spans 16 amino acids. Germline V CDR1 and CDR2: LNHDA, SQIVND (reference sequence). The receptor's source is a human donor in good health. Input material: T cells isolated from PBMCs. The chain employs TRBV19 and TRBJ2-1; 7 bases agree with TRBD1. Written as DNA, the CDR3 is TGTGCCAGTAGTTGGGCAGGGGGTGGCTCCTACAATGAGCAGTTCTTC. It codes for CASSWAGGGSYNEQFF.